A single sample is the source of the 6 T cell receptor beta chains below, sequenced in a study of neurological immune-mediated disorders (dated by TCRdb to about 2019). Library preparation employed 5' RACE. Instrument used: Illumina HiSeq 2500. The public reads were reprocessed in TCRdb via fastp at Q25 and MiXCR, keeping in-frame beta chains. Each CDR3 protein appears once, grouped with its most common genes and DNA. This sample lists around 67,000 distinct CDR3 sequences; approximately 5.2% were detected once. The ten largest clones represent about 7.4% of the sample. Sequencing was performed on PBMCs. These receptors were obtained from a man aged 18 to 30 with multiple sclerosis.

This clonotype came up many times. The chain has TRBV5-1 and TRBJ2-1, with D hard to call. Germline V CDR1 and CDR2: SGHRS, YFSETQ. The CDR3 extends over 13 amino acids. Trimming removed 0 bases from V and 4 bases from J, with 5 bases in between. CDR3 sequence: CASSLGAYNEQFF. The CDR3 region has the DNA TGCGCCAGCAGCTTGGGGGCTTACAATGAGCAGTTCTTC.

This clonotype was observed at least ten times. The CDR3 loop reads CAISDKSGSAEQYF. Written as DNA, the CDR3 is TGTGCCATCAGTGATAAATCCGGTTCAGCCGAGCAGTACTTC. The chain has TRBV10-3 and TRBJ2-7; D not certain. The germline V gene encodes CDR1 ENHRY and CDR2 SYGVKD. The CDR3 loop spans 14 amino acids. V lost 3 bases, J lost 6 bases, and 15 bases lay in between.

This clonotype was seen ten or more times. The chain joins TRBV7-2 to TRBJ1-2; D is undetermined. Germline V gene data show CDR1 as SGHTA and CDR2 as FQGNSA. V lost 1 base and J 0 bases, leaving 15 bases between the germline ends. The CDR3 has 17 residues. CDR3 residues: CASSLEPRAAANYGYTF. CDR3 coding DNA: TGTGCCAGCAGCTTAGAGCCCCGGGCGGCAGCTAACTATGGCTACACCTTC.

V usage is TRBV7-3 and J usage is TRBJ2-3, with D perhaps TRBD2 (6 bases). Trimming cost V 9 bases and J 1 base, with 11 bases left between them. The CDR3 contains 13 residues. Germline V CDR1 and CDR2: SGHTA, FQGTGA. The CDR3 protein is CASSTRGTDTQYF. In nucleotides, the CDR3 is TGTGCCAGTTCGACTAGAGGCACAGATACGCAGTATTTT.

The sample holds many counts of this clonotype. The rearrangement joins TRBV7-2 to TRBJ2-7; D remains unclear. Germline V lookup: CDR1 SGHTA, CDR2 FQGNSA. The V end was cut by 5 bases, the J end by 3 bases, with 17 bases between. This CDR3 region has 15 residues. CDR3 coding DNA: TGTGCCAGCAGCCCCTCCCCCCTCTTGGGCTACGAGCAGTACTTC. Translation: CASSPSPLLGYEQYF. Variable domain in full (rest from reference TRBV7-2 and TRBJ2-7): GAGVSQSPSNKVTEKGKDVELRCDPISGHTALYWYRQSLGQGLEFLIYFQGNSAPDKSGLPSDRFSAERTGGSVSTLTIQRTQQEDSAVYLCASSPSPLLGYEQYFGPGTRLTVT.

This clonotype was recorded many times. The chain uses TRBV6-1 and TRBJ1-4, with a weak D call TRBD1 (6 bases). This CDR3 has 15 amino acids. In germline, CDR1 is MNHNS, CDR2 SASEGT. V was trimmed by 3 bases and J by 0 bases, leaving 8 bases between them. CDR3: CASSERTATNEKLFF. The CDR3 region has the DNA TGTGCCAGCAGTGAGCGGACAGCAACTAATGAAAAACTGTTTTTT.